This section outlines one TCR beta chain sequence together with its context. With 7 bases clipped from V and 4 bases from J, the junction kept 6 bases outside the gene matches. The germline V gene encodes CDR1 SQVTM and CDR2 ANQGSEA. The CDR3 consists of 13 residues. The sample comes from a study of shared T cell receptors in the human thymus. Repertoires were generated with immunoSEQ multiplex PCR, while TCRdb's copy carries only in-frame clones and drops some. The sample consists of hundreds of thousands of clones, around nine tenths of them appearing once. These data were likewise used in another study, on human thymus T cells. That work contributes: Donation was from healthy Finnish infants who were having corrective surgery that addressed congenital heart defects. Corrective cardiac operations yielded the resected thymus tissue. An apparent bias in V and J gene usage was seen in thymic and blood repertoires.

V usage is TRBV29-1 and J usage is TRBJ1-1, with TRBD1 matching 10 bases. The sequence came from a boy less than two years old with a congenital heart defect. Sequencing was performed on thymocytes. For the CDR3, the DNA is TGCAGCGCTAAAAGGACAGGGGGCACTGAAGCTTTCTTT. As protein: CSAKRTGGTEAFF.